This entry lists 6 T cell receptor beta chains sequenced from one sample in a study of T-cell memory formation after mild COVID-19. TCRdb reanalysed the 5' RACE reads using MiXCR and keeps one entry per CDR3 protein. The table records hundreds of thousands of distinct CDR3 sequences, less than 25% of them present only once. Sequencing was performed on PBMCs or a T cell subset sorted from them (not recorded which). Receptors were obtained from an adult woman who had mild COVID-19 (a few samples of this study predate the infection). Cell type and time point are not known.

This clonotype was found a few times. V is TRBV7-2 and J is TRBJ2-7, with unresolved D. The CDR3 contains 14 residues. Trimming took 0 bases from V and 4 from J, leaving 10 bases between them. Germline V gives CDR1 SGHTA, CDR2 FQGNSA. CDR3 DNA sequence: TGTGCCAGCAGCTTAGCTCATGGGCTTTACGAGCAGTACTTC. Residues: CASSLAHGLYEQYF.

This clonotype was counted a few times. The genes are TRBV5-1 and TRBJ2-7; possibly TRBD2 for D (5 bases). Germline values: CDR1 SGHRS, CDR2 YFSETQ. The length of the CDR3 is 13 residues. Trimming left V 4 bases short and J 4 bases short, with 12 bases between. CDR3 nucleotide sequence: TGCGCCAGCAGCCAACCGTCGGGGTACGAGCAGTACTTC. It codes for CASSQPSGYEQYF.

J is TRBJ1-6 and V is TRBV15; D might be TRBD1 (5 bases). Trimming removed 1 base from V and 8 bases from J, with 6 bases in between. CDR3 length: 13 residues. From germline, CDR1 is LNHNV and CDR2 YYDKDF (reference sequence). The DNA for the CDR3 is TGTGCCACCAGCAGAGTGGGGGATTCACCCCTCCACTTT. Its protein product is CATSRVGDSPLHF.

The chain uses TRBV18 and TRBJ2-7; D ambiguous. CDR3 length equals 16 residues. The germline V gene has CDR1 KGHSH and CDR2 LQKENI. V lost 4 bases to trimming and J lost 2 bases, with 18 bases between them. The CDR3: CASSLGLETKTYEQYF. The CDR3 DNA reads as TGTGCCAGCTCACTGGGTCTTGAGACAAAAACCTACGAGCAGTACTTC. The complete variable domain, with remaining parts taken from reference TRBV18 and TRBJ2-7, reads NAGVMQNPRHLVRRRGQEARLRCSPMKGHSHVYWYRQLPEEGLKFMVYLQKENIIDESGMPKERFSAEFPKEGPSILRIQQVVRGDSAAYFCASSLGLETKTYEQYFGPGTRLTVT.

This clonotype was counted ten times or more. This may be a read error: a much more frequent sequence differs by one nucleotide. This chain uses TRBV5-6 with TRBJ2-7; the D is unclear. Trimming removed 3 bases at V and 3 bases at J, with 4 bases between. This CDR3 spans 11 amino acids. Germline-derived CDR1 and CDR2 are SGHDT and YYEEEE. Written as DNA, the CDR3 is TGTGCCAGCAGCTCCTTCTACGAGCAGTACTTC. Translating it yields CASSSFYEQYF.

This clonotype was seen ten or more times. The chain links TRBV4-1 to TRBJ2-7, with TRBD2 matching 9 bases. Unmatched junction bases numbered 12, after V lost 2 bases and J lost 1 base. Germline CDR1 is MGHRA and CDR2 is YSYEKL. This CDR3 has 18 residues. Written as DNA, the CDR3 is TGCGCCAGCAGCCAAATTGGAGCGGGGGGCATCAGATCCTACGAGCAGTACTTC. It specifies CASSQIGAGGIRSYEQYF.